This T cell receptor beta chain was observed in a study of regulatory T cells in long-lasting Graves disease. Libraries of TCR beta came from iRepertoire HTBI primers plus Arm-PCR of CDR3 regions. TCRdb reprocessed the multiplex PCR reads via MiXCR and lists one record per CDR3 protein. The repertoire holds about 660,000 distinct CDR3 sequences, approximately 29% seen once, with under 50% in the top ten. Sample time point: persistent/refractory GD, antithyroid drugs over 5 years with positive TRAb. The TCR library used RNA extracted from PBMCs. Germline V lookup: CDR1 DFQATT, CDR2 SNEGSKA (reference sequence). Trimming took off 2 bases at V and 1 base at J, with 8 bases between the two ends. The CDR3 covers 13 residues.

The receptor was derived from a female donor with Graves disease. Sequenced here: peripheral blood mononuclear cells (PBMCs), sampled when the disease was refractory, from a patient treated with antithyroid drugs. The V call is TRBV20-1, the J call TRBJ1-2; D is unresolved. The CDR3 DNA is TGCAGTGCTAGAAGTACGATTAACTATGGCTACACCTTC. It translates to CSARSTINYGYTF.